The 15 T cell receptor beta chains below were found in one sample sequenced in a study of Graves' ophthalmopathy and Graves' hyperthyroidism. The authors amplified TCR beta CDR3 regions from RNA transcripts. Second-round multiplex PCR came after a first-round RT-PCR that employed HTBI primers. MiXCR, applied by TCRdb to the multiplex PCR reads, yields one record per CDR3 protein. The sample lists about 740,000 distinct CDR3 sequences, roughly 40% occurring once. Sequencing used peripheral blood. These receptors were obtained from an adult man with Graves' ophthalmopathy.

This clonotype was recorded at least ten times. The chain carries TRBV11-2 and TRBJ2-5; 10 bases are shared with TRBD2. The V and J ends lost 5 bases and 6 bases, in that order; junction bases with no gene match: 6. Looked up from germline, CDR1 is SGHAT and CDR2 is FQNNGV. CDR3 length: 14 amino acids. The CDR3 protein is CASSRSGGAQTQYF. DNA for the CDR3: TGTGCCAGCAGCCGGAGCGGGGGGGCCCAGACCCAGTACTTC.

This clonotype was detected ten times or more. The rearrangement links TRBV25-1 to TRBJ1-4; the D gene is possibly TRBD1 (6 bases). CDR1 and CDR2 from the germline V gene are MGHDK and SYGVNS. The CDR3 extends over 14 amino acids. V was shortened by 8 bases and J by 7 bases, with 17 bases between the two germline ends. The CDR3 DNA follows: TGTGCCAGCCGCCGGCGGGGGGGCCTTGAAAAACTGTTTTTT. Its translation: CASRRRGGLEKLFF.

The CDR3 loop is CASREQAQNQPQHF. Here the CDR3 DNA reads TGTGCCAGCAGAGAACAAGCCCAAAATCAGCCCCAGCATTTT. This chain joins TRBV25-1 and TRBJ1-5; D not resolved. CDR1 MGHDK and CDR2 SYGVNS come from the germline V gene. V lost 6 bases and J lost 4, with 13 bases in between. CDR3 length equals 14 residues.

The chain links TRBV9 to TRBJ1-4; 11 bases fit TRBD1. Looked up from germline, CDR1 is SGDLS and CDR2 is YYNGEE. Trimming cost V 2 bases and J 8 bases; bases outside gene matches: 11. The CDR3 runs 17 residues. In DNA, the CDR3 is TGTGCCAGCAGCGTCTCCGGGACAGGGGGGGCAGGGGAAAAACTGTTTTTT. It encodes CASSVSGTGGAGEKLFF.

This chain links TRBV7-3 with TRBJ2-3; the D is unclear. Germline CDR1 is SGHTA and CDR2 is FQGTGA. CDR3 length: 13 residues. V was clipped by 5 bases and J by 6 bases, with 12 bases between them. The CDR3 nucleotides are TGTGCCAGCAGCCCCCAGGTTCGTGATACGCAGTATTTT. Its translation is CASSPQVRDTQYF.

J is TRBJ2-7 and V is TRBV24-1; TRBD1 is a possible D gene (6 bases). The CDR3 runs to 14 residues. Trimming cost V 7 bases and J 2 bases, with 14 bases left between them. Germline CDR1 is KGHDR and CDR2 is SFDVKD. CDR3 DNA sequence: TGTGCCACCAGGGAGACAGGTGCTACCTACGAGCAGTACTTC. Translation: CATRETGATYEQYF.

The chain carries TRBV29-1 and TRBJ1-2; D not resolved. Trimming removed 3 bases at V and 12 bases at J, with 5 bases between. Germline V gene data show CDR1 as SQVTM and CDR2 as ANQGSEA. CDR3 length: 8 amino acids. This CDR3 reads CSVETDTF. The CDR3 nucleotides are TGCAGCGTTGAGACGGACACCTTC.

The CDR3 bases are TGCGCCAGCAGCCCCACACAGGGAGGGTACGAGCAGTACTTC. Translated: CASSPTQGGYEQYF. This sequence joins TRBV4-3 and TRBJ2-7, with D perhaps TRBD2 (7 bases). Trimming pared 4 bases from V and 4 bases from J, leaving 14 bases between. The CDR3 covers 14 residues. Germline V gives CDR1 LGHNA, CDR2 YSLEER.

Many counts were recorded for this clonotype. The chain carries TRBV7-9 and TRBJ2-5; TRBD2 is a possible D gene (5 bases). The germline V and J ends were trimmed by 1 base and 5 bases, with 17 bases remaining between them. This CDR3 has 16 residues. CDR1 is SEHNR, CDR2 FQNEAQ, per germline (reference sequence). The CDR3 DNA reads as TGTGCCAGCAGCTTAGTGGCTAGCTCTCTGGACGAGACCCAGTACTTC. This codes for CASSLVASSLDETQYF. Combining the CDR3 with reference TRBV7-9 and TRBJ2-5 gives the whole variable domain DTGVSQNPRHKITKRGQNVTFRCDPISEHNRLYWYRQTLGQGPEFLTYFQNEAQLEKSRLLSDRFSAERPKGSFSTLEIQRTEQGDSAMYLCASSLVASSLDETQYFGPGTRLLVL.

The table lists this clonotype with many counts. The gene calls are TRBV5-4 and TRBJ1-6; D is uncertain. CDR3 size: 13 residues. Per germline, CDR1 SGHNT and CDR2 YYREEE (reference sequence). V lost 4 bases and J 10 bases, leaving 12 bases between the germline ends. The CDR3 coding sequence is TGTGCCAGCAGCCCACCCGGGCCGTCACCCCTCCACTTT. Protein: CASSPPGPSPLHF.

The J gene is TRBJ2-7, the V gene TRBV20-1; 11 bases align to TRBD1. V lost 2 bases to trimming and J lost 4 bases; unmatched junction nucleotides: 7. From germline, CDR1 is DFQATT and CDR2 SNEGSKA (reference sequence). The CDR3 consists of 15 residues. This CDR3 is CSARMSGQGAYEQYF. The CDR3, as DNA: TGCAGTGCTAGAATGTCTGGACAGGGGGCGTACGAGCAGTACTTC.

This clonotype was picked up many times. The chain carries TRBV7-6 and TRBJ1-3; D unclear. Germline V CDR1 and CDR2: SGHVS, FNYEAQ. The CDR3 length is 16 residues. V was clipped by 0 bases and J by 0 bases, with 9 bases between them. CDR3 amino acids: CASSLAGRSSGNTIYF. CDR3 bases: TGTGCCAGCAGCTTAGCGGGGAGGAGCTCTGGAAACACCATATATTTT.

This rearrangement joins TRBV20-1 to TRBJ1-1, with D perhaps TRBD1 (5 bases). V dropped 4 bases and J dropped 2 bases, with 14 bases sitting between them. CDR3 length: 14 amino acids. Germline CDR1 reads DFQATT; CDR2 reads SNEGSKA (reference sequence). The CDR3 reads CSAIMTALNTEAFF. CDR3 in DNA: TGCAGTGCTATCATGACAGCTTTAAACACTGAAGCTTTCTTT.

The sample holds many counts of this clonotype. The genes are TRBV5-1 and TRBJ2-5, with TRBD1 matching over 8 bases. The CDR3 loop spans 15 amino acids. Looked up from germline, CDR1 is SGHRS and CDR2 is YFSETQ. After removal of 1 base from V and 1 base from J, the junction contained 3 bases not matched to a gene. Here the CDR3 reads CASSLSGQGQETQYF. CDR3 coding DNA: TGCGCCAGCAGCTTGAGTGGACAGGGCCAAGAGACCCAGTACTTC.

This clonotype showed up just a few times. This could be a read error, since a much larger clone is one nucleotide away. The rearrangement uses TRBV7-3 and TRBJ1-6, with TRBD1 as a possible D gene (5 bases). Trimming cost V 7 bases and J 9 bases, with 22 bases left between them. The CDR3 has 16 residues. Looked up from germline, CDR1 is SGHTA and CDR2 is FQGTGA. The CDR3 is CASNPRGGGELSPLHF. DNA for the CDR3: TGTGCCAGCAACCCCCGTGGAGGAGGGGAACTTTCACCCCTCCACTTT.